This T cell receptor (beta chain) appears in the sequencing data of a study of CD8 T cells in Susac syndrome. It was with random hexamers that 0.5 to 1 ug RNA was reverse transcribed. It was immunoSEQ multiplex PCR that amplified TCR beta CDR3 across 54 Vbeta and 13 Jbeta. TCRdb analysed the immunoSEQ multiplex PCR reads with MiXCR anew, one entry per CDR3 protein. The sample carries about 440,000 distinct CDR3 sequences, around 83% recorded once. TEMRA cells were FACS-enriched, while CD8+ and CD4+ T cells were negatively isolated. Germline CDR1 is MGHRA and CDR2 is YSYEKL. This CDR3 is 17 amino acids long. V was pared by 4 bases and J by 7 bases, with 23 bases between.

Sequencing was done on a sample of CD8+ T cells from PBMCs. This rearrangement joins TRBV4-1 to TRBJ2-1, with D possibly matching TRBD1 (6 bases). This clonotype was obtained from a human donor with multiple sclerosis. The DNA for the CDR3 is TGCGCCAGCAGCCCTAGAGGACAGATCTCTACGGAAAATGAGCAGTTCTTC. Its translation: CASSPRGQISTENEQFF.